Shown below are 32 T cell receptor beta chains from a single sample sequenced in a study of Ad26.COV2.S vaccination and SARS-CoV-2 variants. This table comes from immunoSEQ multiplex PCR, and its TCRdb copy is limited to in-frame clones, with some not included. The table shows about 94,000 clones, with 82% occurring only once. Material: peripheral blood, obtained after recovery from COVID-19. All receptors derive from a human donor who had recovered from COVID-19.

V is TRBV6-2 or TRBV6-3 and J is TRBJ1-1; 8 positions agree with TRBD1. Trimming took 5 bases from V and 3 from J; bases not matched to a gene: 5. The CDR3 is 14 residues long. Germline V gene lookup returns CDR1 MNHEY and CDR2 SVGEGT. CDR3 nucleotide sequence: TGTGCCAGCAGTGGCAGGGGGCCCCACACTGAAGCTTTCTTT. This gives the protein CASSGRGPHTEAFF.

The chain links TRBV10-1 to TRBJ2-2; possibly TRBD1 or TRBD2 for D (5 bases each). The CDR3 totals 14 residues. The ends were cut back, 6 bases at V and 3 bases at J, with 11 bases in the middle. CDR1 is WNHNN, CDR2 SYGVQD, per germline (reference sequence). This chain's CDR3 is CASSGARDTGELFF. In DNA form, the CDR3 reads TGCGCCAGCAGCGGGGCGCGGGACACCGGGGAGCTGTTTTTT.

This chain connects TRBV20-1 to TRBJ1-2; possible D gene TRBD1, 6 bases. The germline CDR1 and CDR2 sequences are DFQATT and SNEGSKA (reference sequence). The CDR3 consists of 13 residues. V was clipped by 3 bases and J by 8 bases, with 16 bases between them. CDR3 region: CSASLQGLGGYTF. The CDR3 DNA sequence: TGCAGTGCTAGTCTACAGGGATTGGGGGGCTACACCTTC.

The V and J genes are TRBV28 and TRBJ2-7; 12 bases agree with TRBD1. CDR3 length: 16 residues. CDR1 MDHEN and CDR2 SYDVKM come from the germline V gene. With 7 bases clipped from V and 6 bases from J, the junction kept 13 bases outside the gene matches. The CDR3 reads CASTLPPGQGAGEQYF. In DNA form, the CDR3 reads TGTGCCAGCACCCTACCCCCGGGACAGGGGGCGGGCGAGCAGTACTTC.

The V and J genes are TRBV27 and TRBJ2-5; 10 bases line up with TRBD1. Germline V gene data show CDR1 as MNHEY and CDR2 as SMNVEV (reference sequence). V gave up 5 bases and J gave up 4 bases; unmatched junction bases: 10. CDR3 length: 16 amino acids. The CDR3 sequence: CASSKHKTGGTETQYF. CDR3 DNA: TGTGCCAGCAGTAAACATAAGACAGGGGGCACAGAGACCCAGTACTTC.

The rearrangement joins TRBV10-3 to TRBJ1-2; possibly TRBD1 for D (5 bases). The V end was cut by 1 base, the J end by 10 bases, with 16 bases between. The CDR3 extends over 14 amino acids. Germline V gene sequence: CDR1 ENHRY, CDR2 SYGVKD. The CDR3 loop is CAISELAGNSVYTF. For the CDR3, the DNA is TGTGCCATCAGTGAGTTAGCAGGGAATTCGGTCTACACCTTC.

The rearrangement uses TRBV7-2 and TRBJ2-5; 11 bases align to TRBD2. From germline, CDR1 is SGHTA and CDR2 FQGNSA. This CDR3 has 17 amino acids. With 0 bases clipped from V and 6 bases from J, the junction kept 9 bases outside the gene matches. Written as DNA, the CDR3 is TGTGCCAGCAGCTTAGCGGCTTTGTCTAGCGGGAGGAAGACCCAGTACTTC. Translation gives CASSLAALSSGRKTQYF.

The CDR3 here is CASRRQGSDSPLHF. The CDR3 DNA sequence: TGTGCCAGCAGACGACAGGGATCGGATTCACCCCTCCACTTT. The genes are TRBV11-3 and TRBJ1-6; the match to TRBD1 covers 7 bases. Germline V gene data show CDR1 as SGHNT and CDR2 as YENEEA. Losses at the gene ends were 6 bases for V and 8 bases for J; bases not matched to a gene: 7. The length of the CDR3 is 14 residues.

The V gene is TRBV7-2, the J gene TRBJ1-3, with 7 bases fitting TRBD1. The CDR3 runs 16 residues. J was trimmed by 0 bases and V by 2 bases; bases with no gene match: 4. Germline loops: CDR1 SGHTA, CDR2 FQGNSA. The CDR3 coding sequence is TGTGCCAGCAGCTTAAATCCAGGGGGCTCTGGAAACACCATATATTTT. Translation gives CASSLNPGGSGNTIYF.

V usage is TRBV5-6 and J usage is TRBJ2-1, with unresolved D. The length of the CDR3 is 12 residues. Germline assignment: CDR1 SGHDT and CDR2 YYEEEE. Trimming pared 1 base from V and 6 bases from J, leaving 5 bases between. The CDR3 region has the DNA TGTGCCAGCAGCTTGAGTGGCAATGAGCAGTTCTTC. It encodes CASSLSGNEQFF.

The V gene is TRBV7-2, the J gene TRBJ2-1; 7 bases fit TRBD2. The CDR3 extends over 15 amino acids. V lost 5 bases to trimming and J lost 8 bases; unmatched junction nucleotides: 12. Looked up from germline, CDR1 is SGHTA and CDR2 is FQGNSA. The CDR3 nucleotides are TGTGCCAGCAGCGGGAGGGTGAAAGTGGGAGATGAGCAGTTCTTC. Protein: CASSGRVKVGDEQFF.

The chain couples TRBV5-6 to TRBJ1-4, with 10 nucleotides matching TRBD1. J lost 8 bases, V lost 4 bases, and 8 bases had no gene match. This CDR3 comprises 15 residues. Germline CDR1 and CDR2: SGHDT and YYEEEE. The CDR3 DNA sequence: TGTGCCAGCAGCCCAGGGACAGGGGTTCGGGAAAAACTGTTTTTT. This sequence encodes CASSPGTGVREKLFF.

This sequence joins TRBV7-9 and TRBJ1-1; D not certain. The length of the CDR3 is 12 residues. Trimming took 5 bases from V and 4 from J, leaving 8 bases between them. Germline V gene lookup returns CDR1 SEHNR and CDR2 FQNEAQ (reference sequence). DNA for the CDR3: TGTGCCAGCAGCCGTATAAGCACTGAAGCTTTCTTT. Its translation is CASSRISTEAFF.

The rearrangement uses TRBV29-1 and TRBJ1-1; maybe TRBD1 (5 bases). In germline, CDR1 is SQVTM, CDR2 ANQGSEA. The CDR3 consists of 15 residues. V gave up 3 bases and J gave up 0 bases, with 14 bases separating them. This CDR3 reads CSVDLRGEMNTEAFF. The CDR3 DNA is TGCAGCGTTGATCTCCGAGGGGAGATGAACACTGAAGCTTTCTTT.

The rearrangement links TRBV28 to TRBJ1-5, with no clear D. Germline loops: CDR1 MDHEN, CDR2 SYDVKM. Trimming pared 5 bases from V and 5 bases from J, leaving 7 bases between. There are 12 residues in the CDR3. CDR3 amino acids: CASSGKYQPQHF. As DNA, the CDR3 is TGTGCCAGCAGTGGCAAATATCAGCCCCAGCATTTT.

The chain employs TRBV2 and TRBJ1-1, with D tentatively TRBD1 (5 bases). The germline CDR1 and CDR2 sequences are SNHLY and FYNNEI. Trimming left V 11 bases short and J 1 base short, with 14 bases between. The CDR3 totals 13 residues. Here the CDR3 reads CAPGGRGNTEAFF. CDR3 nucleotides: TGTGCCCCCGGAGGGAGGGGGAACACTGAAGCTTTCTTT.

This chain connects TRBV7-3 to TRBJ2-7, with 9 bases that match TRBD2. The CDR3 totals 15 residues. V shed 2 bases, J shed 0 bases, and the junction held 2 bases outside the gene matches. Per germline, CDR1 SGHTA and CDR2 FQGTGA. CDR3 nucleotide sequence: TGTGCCAGCAGCTTAGCGGGAGGGTACTCCTACGAGCAGTACTTC. Translation: CASSLAGGYSYEQYF.

The chain is built from TRBV7-8 and TRBJ2-1; TRBD2 aligns across 9 bases. Germline V gives CDR1 SGHVS, CDR2 FQNEAQ. The CDR3 sequence is 16 residues long. Trimming cost V 4 bases and J 4 bases; bases outside gene matches: 8. The CDR3 bases are TGTGCCAGCAGCTACGATTGGCGGGAGGGATACAATGAGCAGTTCTTC. It is translated as CASSYDWREGYNEQFF.

The chain carries TRBV6-1 and TRBJ1-4; D is unresolved. The V end lost 0 bases, the J end lost 0 bases, and 8 bases lay between the germline ends. This CDR3 has 16 residues. CDR1 is MNHNS and CDR2 is SASEGT in the germline V gene. This CDR3 reads CASSEAGLATNEKLFF. CDR3 nucleotides: TGTGCCAGCAGTGAAGCTGGGCTTGCAACTAATGAAAAACTGTTTTTT.

The chain is built from TRBV18 and TRBJ2-3; TRBD1 matches at 8 bases. The CDR3 is made up of 15 amino acids. Germline loops: CDR1 KGHSH, CDR2 LQKENI. The junction had 6 bases not matched to a gene; V was cut back by 5 bases and J by 2 bases. The DNA for the CDR3 is TGTGCCAGCTCAACAGGACAGGGAATCACAGATACGCAGTATTTT. It yields the protein CASSTGQGITDTQYF.

The genes are TRBV10-3 and TRBJ2-1, with TRBD1 matching 8 bases. Germline V lookup: CDR1 ENHRY, CDR2 SYGVKD. The V segment lost 9 bases and the J segment 7 bases; nucleotides outside the gene matches: 5. This CDR3 spans 12 amino acids. The CDR3 region has the DNA TGTGCCATTCGGACAGGGCGGAATGAGCAGTTCTTC. Protein product: CAIRTGRNEQFF.

This clone was detected only once. This rearrangement joins TRBV4-1 to TRBJ2-7, with D hard to call. Looked up from germline, CDR1 is MGHRA and CDR2 is YSYEKL. V was shortened by 4 bases and J by 1 base, with 8 bases between the two germline ends. CDR3 size: 13 residues. The CDR3 sequence: CASSRDNSYEQYF. Written as DNA, the CDR3 is TGCGCCAGCAGCCGGGATAATTCCTACGAGCAGTACTTC.

This rearrangement joins TRBV4-1 to TRBJ2-5; D might be TRBD2 (7 bases). Germline CDR1 MGHRA, CDR2 YSYEKL. The V gene lost 0 bases and the J gene lost 2 bases, with 10 bases spanning the gap. This CDR3 is built from 15 residues. The CDR3 DNA reads as TGCGCCAGCAGCCAAGAGGGGGGGCAACAAGAGACCCAGTACTTC. This sequence encodes CASSQEGGQQETQYF.

The chain carries TRBV4-1 and TRBJ1-2; weak D call: TRBD1 (5 bases). CDR1 and CDR2 (germline): MGHRA, YSYEKL. This CDR3 has 16 residues. Trimming stripped 1 base from V and 2 bases from J, with 14 bases between. The CDR3 DNA reads TGCGCCAGCAGCCAAGGGGCAACAGGTTTCAACTATGGCTACACCTTC. It yields the protein CASSQGATGFNYGYTF.

This clone has more than one count but fewer than ten. The CDR3 region has the DNA TGTGCCAGCAGCCCGACGACGCGGGGCGAGACCCAGTACTTC. It yields the protein CASSPTTRGETQYF. This chain joins TRBV7-9 and TRBJ2-5; possibly TRBD2 for D (6 bases). V lost 5 bases to trimming and J lost 5 bases, with 15 bases between them. Germline CDR1 SEHNR, CDR2 FQNEAQ (reference sequence). This CDR3 has 14 amino acids.

The CDR3 DNA reads TGTGCCATCACCAAGGGACTAGCGGGCCTTAGCACAGATACGCAGTATTTT. This codes for CAITKGLAGLSTDTQYF. V usage is TRBV10-3 and J usage is TRBJ2-3; 12 nucleotides align to TRBD2. Per germline, CDR1 ENHRY and CDR2 SYGVKD. CDR3 length: 17 amino acids. V lost 7 bases, J lost 0 bases, and 8 bases stayed unmatched.

This chain links TRBV12-3 or TRBV12-4 with TRBJ2-5, with D possibly being TRBD1 (6 bases). This CDR3 contains 13 residues. Trimming pared 2 bases from V and 9 bases from J, leaving 13 bases between. CDR3 coding DNA: TGTGCCAGCAGTTTAAACAGGGCCGCGTCCCAGTACTTC. It specifies CASSLNRAASQYF.

The chain recombines TRBV24-1 with TRBJ1-5; D possibly corresponds to TRBD1 (5 bases). V lost 7 bases to trimming and J lost 1 base, with 13 bases between them. The CDR3 length is 15 residues. CDR1 is KGHDR and CDR2 is SFDVKD in the germline V gene. The DNA for the CDR3 is TGTGCCACCAGCACAGGCATCCGGAGCAATCAGCCCCAGCATTTT. This sequence encodes CATSTGIRSNQPQHF.

This clone has ten or more counts. The chain has TRBV12-3 or TRBV12-4 and TRBJ1-2; D possibly corresponds to TRBD1 (5 bases). The CDR3 totals 12 residues. V was cut by 5 bases and J by 4 bases, with 8 bases left in between. As DNA, the CDR3 is TGTGCCAGCAGTCCAGGGTCCTATGGCTACACCTTC. It translates to CASSPGSYGYTF.

The chain has TRBV27 and TRBJ1-2; 7 nucleotides agree with TRBD1. The CDR3 extends over 13 amino acids. The germline gives CDR1 MNHEY, CDR2 SMNVEV (reference sequence). V trimming: 8 bases; J trimming: 2 bases; junction bases outside the gene matches: 5. The CDR3 DNA reads TGTGCCAGCTCCCCGACAGGGAACTATGGCTACACCTTC. This gives the protein CASSPTGNYGYTF.

V usage is TRBV19 and J usage is TRBJ2-7; unclear D gene. V was shortened by 3 bases and J by 2 bases, with 11 bases between the two germline ends. CDR3 size: 14 residues. The germline V gene encodes CDR1 LNHDA and CDR2 SQIVND (reference sequence). CDR3 nucleotide sequence: TGTGCCAGTAGTATCTACAGCCCTACCTACGAGCAGTACTTC. Its protein product is CASSIYSPTYEQYF.

The CDR3 region has the DNA TGTGCCAGCAGCACGGGACTAGCGGGAGAAAGAGAGCAGTACTTC. It yields the protein CASSTGLAGEREQYF. The chain links TRBV7-2 to TRBJ2-7; 14 nucleotides match TRBD2. This CDR3 has 15 amino acids. Unmatched junction bases numbered 7, after V lost 5 bases and J lost 7 bases. Germline CDR1 reads SGHTA; CDR2 reads FQGNSA.